Reported below is one T cell receptor (beta chain). The antigen is unknown. PCR involved 60 Vbeta and 13 Jbeta primers. Some clones are missing from TCRdb's copy, which holds only in-frame ones; the method was immunoSEQ multiplex PCR. Seen here are approximately 89,000 clones, under 80% observed once, and the top ten hold over 9.5%. This sample is drawn from a study of cytomegalovirus exposure and HLA in healthy donors. About the study: A previous analysis identified approximately 120 million unique TCR beta sequences derived from 180 million or so T cells. For the approximately 360 genotyped donors, 81% fell within the Caucasian-associated ancestry cluster. Study-level points and caveats: In a later analysis, HLA-C alleles had the fewest associated TCRs, DRB1 alleles the most. Researchers catalogued under 200 TCR beta chains as cytomegalovirus-associated.

The V gene's germline CDR1 is MNHEY and CDR2 SVGAGI. Unmatched junction bases numbered 4, after V lost 6 bases and J lost 2 bases. The CDR3 is 13 residues long. The chain employs TRBV6-5 and TRBJ2-7; 7 positions agree with TRBD1. This clonotype originated in a man aged 30-40 years in good health and CMV-seropositive. What was sequenced was PBMCs. The CDR3 DNA reads as TGTGCCAGCAGAAAGACAGGGACCTACGAGCAGTACTTC. Translated, it gives CASRKTGTYEQYF.